The present TCR beta chain was sequenced within a study of control samples from healthy donors and cancer patients. Produced via immunoSEQ multiplex PCR; TCRdb's table is partial and in-frame only. Among 260,000 or so clones listed, almost 85% were seen once. Trimming removed 7 bases at V and 2 bases at J, with 17 bases between. CDR3 length: 15 amino acids. Germline-derived CDR1 and CDR2 are MDHEN and SYDVKM. The sample was PBMCs. The TCR originated in a woman aged 55 to 70 with lung cancer. The genes are TRBV28 and TRBJ2-5, with TRBD2 as a possible D gene (6 bases). The CDR3 spells CASNPPPSDQETQYF. The CDR3, as DNA: TGTGCCAGCAACCCCCCGCCTAGCGATCAAGAGACCCAGTACTTC.